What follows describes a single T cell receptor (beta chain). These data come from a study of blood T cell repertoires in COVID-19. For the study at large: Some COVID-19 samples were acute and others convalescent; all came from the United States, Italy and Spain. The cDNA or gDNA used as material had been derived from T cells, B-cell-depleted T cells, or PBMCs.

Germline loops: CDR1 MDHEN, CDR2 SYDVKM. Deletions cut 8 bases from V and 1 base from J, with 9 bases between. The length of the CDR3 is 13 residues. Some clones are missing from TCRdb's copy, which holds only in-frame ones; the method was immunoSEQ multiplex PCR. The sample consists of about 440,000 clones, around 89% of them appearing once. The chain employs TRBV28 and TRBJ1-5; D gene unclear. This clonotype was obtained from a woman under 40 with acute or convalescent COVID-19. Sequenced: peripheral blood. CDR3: CASLSWSNQPQHF. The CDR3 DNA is TGTGCCAGCCTATCGTGGAGCAATCAGCCCCAGCATTTT.